This entry concerns a single T cell receptor beta chain. Its antigen is unidentified. These data are taken from a study of cytotoxic CD8 clonotypes in ibrutinib-treated CLL. Overall study context: The patient breakdown showed ten to eleven relapsed/refractory and about 16 treatment-naive cases, with about 18 IGHV unmutated.

The CDR3 extends over 16 amino acids. Trimming stripped 1 base from V and 7 bases from J, with 17 bases between. The germline V gene has CDR1 MNHNS and CDR2 SASEGT. General study points: Measured clonality at baseline was greater than in age-matched healthy donors and tracked with circulating CD8+ T-cell counts.

Repertoires were generated with immunoSEQ multiplex PCR, while TCRdb's copy carries only in-frame clones and drops some. The sample gives 300,000 or so clones, 67% of which show up once; roughly 6% is in the top ten. The V and J genes are TRBV6-1 and TRBJ1-5; D gene unclear. The sample here was PBMCs, taken after 36 months of ibrutinib treatment. The origin of this receptor is a human donor with chronic lymphocytic leukemia. The CDR3 DNA sequence: TGTGCCAGCAGTGAAGTTGTGAAGATAACTTACCAGCCCCAGCATTTT. Protein sequence: CASSEVVKITYQPQHF.